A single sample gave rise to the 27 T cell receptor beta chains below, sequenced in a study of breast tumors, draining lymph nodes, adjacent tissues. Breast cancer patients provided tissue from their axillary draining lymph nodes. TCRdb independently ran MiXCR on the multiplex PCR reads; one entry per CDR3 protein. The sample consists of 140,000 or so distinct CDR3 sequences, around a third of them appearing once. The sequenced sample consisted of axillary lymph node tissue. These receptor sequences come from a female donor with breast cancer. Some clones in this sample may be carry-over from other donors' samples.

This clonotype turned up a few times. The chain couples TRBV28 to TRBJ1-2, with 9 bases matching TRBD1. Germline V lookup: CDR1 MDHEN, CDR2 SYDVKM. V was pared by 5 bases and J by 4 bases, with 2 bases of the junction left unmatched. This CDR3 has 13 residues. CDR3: CASSGQGRYGYTF. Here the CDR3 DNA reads TGTGCCAGCAGTGGACAGGGGCGCTATGGCTACACCTTC.

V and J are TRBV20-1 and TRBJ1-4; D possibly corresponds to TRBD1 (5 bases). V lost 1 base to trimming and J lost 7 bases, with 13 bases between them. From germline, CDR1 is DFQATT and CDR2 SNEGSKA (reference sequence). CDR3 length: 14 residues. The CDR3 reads CSARGLAGVEKLFF. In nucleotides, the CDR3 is TGCAGTGCTAGAGGGCTAGCGGGGGTTGAAAAACTGTTTTTT.

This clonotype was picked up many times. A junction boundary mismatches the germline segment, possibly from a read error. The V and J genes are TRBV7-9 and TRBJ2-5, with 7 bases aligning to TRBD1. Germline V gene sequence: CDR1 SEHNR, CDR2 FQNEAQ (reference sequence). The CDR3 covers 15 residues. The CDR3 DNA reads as TGTGCCAGCAGCCCAGGACAGGTGAACCAAGAGACCCAGCACTTC. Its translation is CASSPGQVNQETQHF.

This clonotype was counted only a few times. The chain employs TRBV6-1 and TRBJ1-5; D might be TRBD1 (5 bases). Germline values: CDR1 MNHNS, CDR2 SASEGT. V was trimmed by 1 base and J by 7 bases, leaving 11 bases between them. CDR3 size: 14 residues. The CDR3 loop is CASSEEVGDQPQHF. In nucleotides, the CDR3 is TGTGCCAGCAGTGAAGAAGTAGGGGACCAGCCCCAGCATTTT.

Written as DNA, the CDR3 is TGTGCCAGCTCGTGGGCTAGCGCCGATACGCAGTATTTT. It yields the protein CASSWASADTQYF. J is TRBJ2-3 and V is TRBV19; the D gene is possibly TRBD2 (6 bases). Germline CDR1 reads LNHDA; CDR2 reads SQIVND (reference sequence). Deletions cut 9 bases from V and 6 bases from J, with 16 bases between. The CDR3 sequence is 13 residues long.

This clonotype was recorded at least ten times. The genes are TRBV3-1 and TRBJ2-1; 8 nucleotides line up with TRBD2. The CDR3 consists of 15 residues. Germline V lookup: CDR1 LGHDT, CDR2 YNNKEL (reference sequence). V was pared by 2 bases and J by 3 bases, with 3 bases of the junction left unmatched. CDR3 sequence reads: CASSQTGGLYNEQFF. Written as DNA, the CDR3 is TGTGCCAGCAGCCAAACGGGGGGGCTCTACAATGAGCAGTTCTTC.

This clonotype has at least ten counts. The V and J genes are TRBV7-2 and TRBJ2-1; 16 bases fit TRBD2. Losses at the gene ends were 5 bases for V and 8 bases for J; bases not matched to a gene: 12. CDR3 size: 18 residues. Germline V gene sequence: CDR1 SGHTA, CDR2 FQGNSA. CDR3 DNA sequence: TGTGCCAGCAGCCACACGGTACCGGGACTAGCGGGGGGGTATGAGCAGTTCTTC. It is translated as CASSHTVPGLAGGYEQFF.

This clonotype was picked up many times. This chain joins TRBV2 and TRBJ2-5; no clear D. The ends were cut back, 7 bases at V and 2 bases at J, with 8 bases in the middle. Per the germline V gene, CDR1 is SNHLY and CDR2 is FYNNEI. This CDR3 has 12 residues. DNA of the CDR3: TGTGCCAGCACGTACAGTCAAGAGACCCAGTACTTC. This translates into CASTYSQETQYF.

The CDR3 DNA reads TGTGCCAGCAGCCAAGATCCCGGGACAGGGGGTACGTATGGCTACACCTTC. The encoded protein is CASSQDPGTGGTYGYTF. The chain is built from TRBV3-1 and TRBJ1-2, with 11 bases identical to TRBD1. J lost 5 bases, V lost 0 bases, and 8 bases had no gene match. Germline CDR1 is LGHDT and CDR2 is YNNKEL (reference sequence). This CDR3 comprises 17 residues.

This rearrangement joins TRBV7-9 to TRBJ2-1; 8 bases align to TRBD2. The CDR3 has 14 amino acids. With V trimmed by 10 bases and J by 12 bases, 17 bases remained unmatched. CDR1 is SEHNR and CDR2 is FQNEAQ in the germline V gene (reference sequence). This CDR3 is CANDAGGSTDTQFF. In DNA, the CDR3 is TGTGCCAACGATGCGGGGGGAAGCACAGATACGCAGTTCTTC.

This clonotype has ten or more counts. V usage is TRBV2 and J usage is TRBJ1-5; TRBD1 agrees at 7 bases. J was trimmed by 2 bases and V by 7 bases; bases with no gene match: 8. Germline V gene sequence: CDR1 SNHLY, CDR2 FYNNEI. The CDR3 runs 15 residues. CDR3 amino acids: CASTLDGQGNQPQHF. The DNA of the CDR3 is TGTGCCAGCACTCTTGACGGACAGGGCAATCAGCCCCAGCATTTT.

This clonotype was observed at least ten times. The CDR3 protein is CSAFSAGENYGYTF. The CDR3 DNA is TGCAGTGCGTTCTCGGCAGGAGAAAACTATGGCTACACCTTC. The chain uses TRBV20-1 and TRBJ1-2, with unresolved D. Germline V gives CDR1 DFQATT, CDR2 SNEGSKA (reference sequence). The CDR3 has 14 residues. The V end lost 6 bases, the J end lost 2 bases, and 16 bases lay between the germline ends.

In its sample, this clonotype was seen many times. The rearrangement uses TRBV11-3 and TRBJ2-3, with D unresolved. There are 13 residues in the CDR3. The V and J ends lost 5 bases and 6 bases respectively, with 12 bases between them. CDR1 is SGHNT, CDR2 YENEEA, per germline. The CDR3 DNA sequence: TGTGCCAGCAGCCTCCGAGTCCAGGATACGCAGTATTTT. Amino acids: CASSLRVQDTQYF.

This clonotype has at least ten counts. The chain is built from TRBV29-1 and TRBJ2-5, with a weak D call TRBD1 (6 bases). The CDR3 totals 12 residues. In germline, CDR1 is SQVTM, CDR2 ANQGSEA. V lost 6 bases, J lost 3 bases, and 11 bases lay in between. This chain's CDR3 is CSVSGTKETQYF. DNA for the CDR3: TGCAGCGTATCCGGGACAAAAGAGACCCAGTACTTC.

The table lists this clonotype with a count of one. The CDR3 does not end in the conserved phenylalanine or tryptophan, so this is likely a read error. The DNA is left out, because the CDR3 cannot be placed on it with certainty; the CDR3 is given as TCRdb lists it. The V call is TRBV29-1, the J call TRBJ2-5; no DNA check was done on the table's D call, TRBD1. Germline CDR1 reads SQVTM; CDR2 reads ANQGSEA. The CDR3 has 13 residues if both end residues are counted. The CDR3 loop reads CSLGTGGRDPVLR.

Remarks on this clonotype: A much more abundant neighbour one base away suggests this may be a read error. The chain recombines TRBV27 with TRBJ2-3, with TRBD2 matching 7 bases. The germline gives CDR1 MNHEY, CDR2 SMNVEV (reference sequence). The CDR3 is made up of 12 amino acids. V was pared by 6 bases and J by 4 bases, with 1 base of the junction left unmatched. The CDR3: CASRAGPDTQYF. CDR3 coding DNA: TGTGCCAGCAGAGCGGGGCCAGATACGCAGTATTTT.

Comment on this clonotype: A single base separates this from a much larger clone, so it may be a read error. The CDR3 reads CSATRLATSYNEQFF. The CDR3 region has the DNA TGCAGTGCTACGCGACTAGCGACCTCCTACAATGAGCAGTTCTTC. The J gene is TRBJ2-1, the V gene TRBV20-1, with TRBD2 matching 8 bases. V trimming: 4 bases; J trimming: 0 bases; junction bases outside the gene matches: 5. CDR1 and CDR2 (germline): DFQATT, SNEGSKA (reference sequence). CDR3 length: 15 residues.

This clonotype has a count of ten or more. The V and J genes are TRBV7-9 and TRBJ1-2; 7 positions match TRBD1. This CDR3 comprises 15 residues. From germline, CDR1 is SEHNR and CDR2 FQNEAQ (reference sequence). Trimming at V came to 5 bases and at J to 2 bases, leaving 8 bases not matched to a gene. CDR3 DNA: TGTGCCAGCAGCGAGCAGGGGGGGTCAAACTATGGCTACACCTTC. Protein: CASSEQGGSNYGYTF.

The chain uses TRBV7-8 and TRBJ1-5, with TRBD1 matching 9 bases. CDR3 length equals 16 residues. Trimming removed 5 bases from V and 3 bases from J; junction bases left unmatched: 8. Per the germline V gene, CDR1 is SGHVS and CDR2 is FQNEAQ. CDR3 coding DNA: TGTGCCAGCAGCGCCCGGGACAGGGTGTCCAATCAGCCCCAGCATTTT. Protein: CASSARDRVSNQPQHF.

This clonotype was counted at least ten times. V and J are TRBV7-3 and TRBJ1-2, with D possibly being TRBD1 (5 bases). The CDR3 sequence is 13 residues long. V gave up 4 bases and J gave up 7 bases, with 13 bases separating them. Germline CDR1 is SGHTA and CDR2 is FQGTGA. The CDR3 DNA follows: TGTGCCAGCAGCTCGCCTGGGGCAGGTGGCTACACCTTC. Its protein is CASSSPGAGGYTF. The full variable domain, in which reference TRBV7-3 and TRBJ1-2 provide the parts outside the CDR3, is GAGVSQTPSNKVTEKGKYVELRCDPISGHTALYWYRQSLGQGPEFLIYFQGTGAADDSGLPNDRFFAVRPEGSVSTLKIQRTERGDSAVYLCASSSPGAGGYTFGSGTRLTVV.

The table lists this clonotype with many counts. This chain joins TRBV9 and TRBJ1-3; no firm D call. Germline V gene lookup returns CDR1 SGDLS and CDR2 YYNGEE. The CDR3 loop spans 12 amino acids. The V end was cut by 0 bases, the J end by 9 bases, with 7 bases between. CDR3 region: CASSVADSTIYF. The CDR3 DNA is TGTGCCAGCAGCGTAGCAGATAGCACCATATATTTT. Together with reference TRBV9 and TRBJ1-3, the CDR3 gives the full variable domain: DSGVTQTPKHLITATGQRVTLRCSPRSGDLSVYWYQQSLDQGLQFLIQYYNGEERAKGNILERFSAQQFPDLHSELNLSSLELGDSALYFCASSVADSTIYFGEGSWLTVV.

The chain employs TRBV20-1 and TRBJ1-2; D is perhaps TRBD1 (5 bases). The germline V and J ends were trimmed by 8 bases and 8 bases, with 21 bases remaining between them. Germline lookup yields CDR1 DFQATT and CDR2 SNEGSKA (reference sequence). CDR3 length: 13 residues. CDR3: CSTTLPGADGYTF. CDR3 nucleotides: TGCAGTACCACCCTTCCCGGGGCTGACGGCTACACCTTC.

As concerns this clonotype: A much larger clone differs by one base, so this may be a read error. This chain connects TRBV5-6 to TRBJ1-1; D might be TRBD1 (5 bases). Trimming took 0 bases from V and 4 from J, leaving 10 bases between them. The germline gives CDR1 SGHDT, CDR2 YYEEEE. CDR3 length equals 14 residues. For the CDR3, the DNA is TGTGCCAGCAGCTTGGGGGCAGGGAGCACTGAAGCTTTCTTT. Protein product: CASSLGAGSTEAFF. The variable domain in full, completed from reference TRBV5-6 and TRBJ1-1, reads DAGVTQSPTHLIKTRGQQVTLRCSPKSGHDTVSWYQQALGQGPQFIFQYYEEEERQRGNFPDRFSGHQFPNYSSELNVNALLLGDSALYLCASSLGAGSTEAFFGQGTRLTVV.

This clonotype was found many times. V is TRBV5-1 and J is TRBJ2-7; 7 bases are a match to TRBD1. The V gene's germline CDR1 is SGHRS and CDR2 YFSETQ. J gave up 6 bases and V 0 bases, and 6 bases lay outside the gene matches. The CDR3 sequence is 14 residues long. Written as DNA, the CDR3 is TGCGCCAGCAGCTTGGAGGGGGCGCCGGGCGAGCAGTACTTC. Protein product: CASSLEGAPGEQYF.

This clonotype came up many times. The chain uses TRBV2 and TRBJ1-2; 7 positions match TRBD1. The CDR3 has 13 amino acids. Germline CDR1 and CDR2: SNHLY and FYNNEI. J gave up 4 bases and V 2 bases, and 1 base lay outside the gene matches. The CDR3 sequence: CASSEQGGYGYTF. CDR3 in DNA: TGTGCCAGCAGTGAACAGGGGGGCTATGGCTACACCTTC.

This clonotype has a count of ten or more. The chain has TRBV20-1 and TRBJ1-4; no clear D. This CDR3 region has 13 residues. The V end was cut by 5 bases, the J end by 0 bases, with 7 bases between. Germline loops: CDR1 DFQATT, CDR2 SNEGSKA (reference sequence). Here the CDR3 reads CSALGATNEKLFF. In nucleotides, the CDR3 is TGCAGTGCTTTAGGTGCAACTAATGAAAAACTGTTTTTT.

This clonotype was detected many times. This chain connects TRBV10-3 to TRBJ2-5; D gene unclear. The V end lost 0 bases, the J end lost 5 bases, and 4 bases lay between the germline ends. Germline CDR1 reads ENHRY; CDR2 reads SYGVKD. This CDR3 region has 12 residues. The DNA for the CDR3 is TGTGCCATCAGTGAGTCCGCCGAGACCCAGTACTTC. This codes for CAISESAETQYF.